This T cell receptor (beta chain) was sequenced in a study of cytomegalovirus exposure and HLA in healthy donors. Notes on this clone: What it binds is unknown.

Unmatched junction bases numbered 14, after V lost 5 bases and J lost 7 bases. The CDR3 consists of 16 residues. Germline V gives CDR1 SEHNR, CDR2 FQNEAQ (reference sequence). Study-level findings and limits: Previous analysis showed most TCR beta V segments were productive about 90% or about 30% of the time. The study labeled 170 or so TCR beta chains cytomegalovirus-associated. Available immune exposure information covered CMV serostatus only. A later analysis revealed that TCR association rates differed between HLA loci, peaking at DRB1 and bottoming out at HLA-C.

Primers included in the PCR were 60 Vbeta and 13 Jbeta primers. Sequencing was performed with immunoSEQ multiplex PCR; in TCRdb, only in-frame clones are kept and a portion is missing. The profile shows about 110,000 clones, 73% of them singletons. This sequence joins TRBV7-9 and TRBJ1-2, with 9 bases aligning to TRBD1. Sequencing was performed on PBMCs. This TCR came from a man aged 35 to 55 in good health and CMV-seronegative. CDR3 in amino acids: CASSRSSGTGSSGYTF. The CDR3 region has the DNA TGTGCCAGCAGCCGATCATCAGGGACAGGGTCTTCTGGCTACACCTTC.